This T cell receptor (beta chain) was sequenced in a study of blood T cells in healthy people across ages. Study-wide background: Template switching retrieved approximately one barcoded beta molecule for each two T cells.

Points from the study as a whole: There was no known CMV status for donors, so expanded clonotype changes were possibly confounded.

PBMCs, at least 7 million per sample, were isolated. Extractions gave at least 5.5 micrograms of total RNA per sample. This clonotype turned up a few times. Its antigen is still unknown. A second 7 to 11 cycle PCR used barcoded and J-beta primers. TCRdb analysed the 5' RACE reads with MiXCR anew, one entry per CDR3 protein. Altogether roughly 800,000 distinct CDR3 sequences are present, around 36% being singletons, with the ten largest covering 10% to 15%. CDR3 length: 14 amino acids. Per the germline V gene, CDR1 is LGHDT and CDR2 is YNNKEL (reference sequence). V was pared by 1 base and J by 4 bases, with 10 bases between.

Sequences were obtained from blood. The receptor comes from a man younger than 30 in good health. The V gene is TRBV3-1, the J gene TRBJ1-2; D is unclear. The CDR3 DNA sequence: TGTGCCAGCAGCCAAGCGGCCTATGTCTATGGCTACACCTTC. It is translated as CASSQAAYVYGYTF.